This T cell receptor beta chain comes out of a study of blood T cell repertoires in COVID-19. In the study overall: Samples came from the United States, Italy and Spain, spanning acute and convalescent COVID-19.

Trimming shortened V by 5 bases and J by 5 bases, and 12 bases separated the two germline ends. The CDR3 sequence is 13 residues long. Germline lookup yields CDR1 SGHTA and CDR2 FQGNSA. Followed longitudinally, the Seattle patients had been enrolled during active infection. Repertoires were generated with immunoSEQ multiplex PCR, while TCRdb's copy carries only in-frame clones and drops some. The sample yields about 92,000 clones, around 88% seen once. This sequence joins TRBV7-2 and TRBJ1-1; perhaps TRBD1 as D (6 bases). This TCR was sampled from a woman in her sixties with COVID-19, enrolled during active disease. The sample comprised peripheral blood. The CDR3 DNA reads as TGTGCCAGCAGCCCCACAGGGATGACTGAAGCTTTCTTT. Translated, it gives CASSPTGMTEAFF.